These 24 T cell receptor beta chains originate from one sample sequenced in a study of cytomegalovirus exposure and HLA in healthy donors. Primers: 60 Vbeta forward and 13 Jbeta reverse. Libraries were prepared by immunoSEQ multiplex PCR; TCRdb keeps only in-frame clonotypes and omits some of them. The table lists some 180,000 clones, roughly nine tenths of them singletons. The specimen sequenced was PBMCs. These receptors came from a girl less than two years old in good health and CMV-seronegative.

This clone was seen a single time. The chain uses TRBV5-1 and TRBJ2-1; 10 bases match TRBD1. Trimming at V came to 3 bases and at J to 7 bases, leaving 7 bases not matched to a gene. The CDR3 is made up of 15 amino acids. CDR1 is SGHRS and CDR2 is YFSETQ in the germline V gene. CDR3 DNA sequence: TGCGCCAGCAGCTCTCCGGGACAGGGGTGGAATGAGCAGTTCTTC. This gives the protein CASSSPGQGWNEQFF.

The chain combines TRBV7-3 with TRBJ1-2, with TRBD1 matching 7 bases. Germline V gene data show CDR1 as SGHTA and CDR2 as FQGTGA. Losses at the gene ends were 4 bases for V and 8 bases for J; bases not matched to a gene: 7. This CDR3 is built from 13 residues. CDR3 DNA: TGTGCCAGCAGCTCTAGACAGGGTAAAGGCTACACCTTC. Translation: CASSSRQGKGYTF. Variable domain in full (rest from reference TRBV7-3 and TRBJ1-2): GAGVSQTPSNKVTEKGKYVELRCDPISGHTALYWYRQSLGQGPEFLIYFQGTGAADDSGLPNDRFFAVRPEGSVSTLKIQRTERGDSAVYLCASSSRQGKGYTFGSGTRLTVV.

The chain is built from TRBV2 and TRBJ2-5; the D is unclear. Trimming left V 5 bases short and J 5 bases short, with 12 bases between. This CDR3 spans 13 amino acids. Germline V gene lookup returns CDR1 SNHLY and CDR2 FYNNEI. CDR3 nucleotide sequence: TGTGCCAGCAGTAGCCGAACGAGGGAGACCCAGTACTTC. Residues: CASSSRTRETQYF.

This clone was recorded once. This chain links TRBV2 with TRBJ2-5; 8 positions agree with TRBD2. The CDR3 length is 16 residues. V lost 4 bases to trimming and J lost 11 bases; unmatched junction nucleotides: 18. From germline, CDR1 is SNHLY and CDR2 FYNNEI. CDR3 DNA: TGTGCCAGCAGTGCTGTGCCGGGACTAGGCTTTGTTGAGCAGTACTTC. Translation: CASSAVPGLGFVEQYF.

The sample holds a few counts of this clone. This rearrangement joins TRBV12-5 to TRBJ2-4, with 8 bases identical to TRBD1. The V gene end was trimmed by 0 bases and the J gene end by 11 bases; junction bases not matched to a gene: 12. Germline-derived CDR1 and CDR2 are LGHNT and FRNRAP. The CDR3 length is 16 residues. The DNA of the CDR3 is TGTGCTAGTGGTTTGGTACTAGGACAGGGCCCCGGAGTTCAGTACTTC. Amino acid sequence: CASGLVLGQGPGVQYF.

The chain is built from TRBV30 and TRBJ1-1, with 7 nucleotides matching TRBD1. The CDR3 sequence is 12 residues long. The junction had 2 bases not matched to a gene; V was cut back by 7 bases and J by 0 bases. Germline V CDR1 and CDR2: GTSNPN, SVGIG (reference sequence). The CDR3 here is CASGQMNTEAFF. CDR3 coding DNA: TGTGCCTCGGGACAGATGAACACTGAAGCTTTCTTT. Variable domain in full (rest from reference TRBV30 and TRBJ1-1): SQTIHQWPATLVQPVGSPLSLECTVEGTSNPNLYWYRQAAGRGLQLLFYSVGIGQISSEVPQNLSASRPQDRQFILSSKKLLLSDSGFYLCASGQMNTEAFFGQGTRLTVV.

CDR3 nucleotide sequence: TGTGCCAGCAGCTTTTCGGGGGGCCGTAATTCACCCCTCCACTTT. Protein product: CASSFSGGRNSPLHF. The chain has TRBV5-5 and TRBJ1-6; perhaps TRBD1 as D (6 bases). Germline assignment: CDR1 SGHKS and CDR2 YYEKEE (reference sequence). This CDR3 comprises 15 residues. The germline V and J ends were trimmed by 2 bases and 6 bases, with 12 bases remaining between them.

CDR3 protein: CASSYIAGGSYEQYF. The CDR3 DNA sequence: TGTGCCAGCAGTTATATAGCGGGAGGGAGCTACGAGCAGTACTTC. J is TRBJ2-7 and V is TRBV6-5; TRBD2 matches at 11 bases. The CDR3 is made up of 15 amino acids. Germline CDR1 reads MNHEY; CDR2 reads SVGAGI. V gave up 3 bases and J gave up 3 bases; unmatched junction bases: 4.

The J gene is TRBJ1-1, the V gene TRBV6-5; D not resolved. The CDR3 length is 13 residues. Trimming took off 7 bases at V and 0 bases at J, with 9 bases between the two ends. Germline-derived CDR1 and CDR2 are MNHEY and SVGAGI. CDR3 region: CASMGTMNTEAFF. The CDR3 region has the DNA TGTGCCAGCATGGGTACTATGAACACTGAAGCTTTCTTT.

The V call is TRBV30, the J call TRBJ2-7; D remains ambiguous. The length of the CDR3 is 14 residues. Germline V lookup: CDR1 GTSNPN, CDR2 SVGIG (reference sequence). The ends were cut back, 0 bases at V and 0 bases at J, with 9 bases in the middle. The CDR3 coding sequence is TGTGCCTGGAGTGTCGGTTGGAGCTCCTACGAGCAGTACTTC. This sequence encodes CAWSVGWSSYEQYF.

The V call is TRBV5-3, the J call TRBJ2-1, with 9 bases identical to TRBD2. TRBV5-3 is an open reading frame, and its role is uncertain. This CDR3 contains 16 residues. V was pared by 4 bases and J by 3 bases, with 8 bases of the junction left unmatched. The DNA of the CDR3 is TGTGCCAGAAGCCCCGGGACTAGCACCCTCTACAATGAGCAGTTCTTC. It yields the protein CARSPGTSTLYNEQFF.

CDR3 protein: CASSIQGADGELFF. CDR3 coding DNA: TGTGCCAGTAGTATCCAGGGGGCTGACGGGGAGCTGTTTTTT. The gene calls are TRBV19 and TRBJ2-2, with 8 bases matching TRBD1. CDR1 LNHDA and CDR2 SQIVND come from the germline V gene (reference sequence). This CDR3 is built from 14 residues. Trimming cost V 3 bases and J 7 bases; bases outside gene matches: 4.

The V call is TRBV5-1, the J call TRBJ1-3, with TRBD1 as a possible D gene (5 bases). In germline, CDR1 is SGHRS, CDR2 YFSETQ. The CDR3 spans 16 residues. V shed 3 bases and J shed 0 bases, with 13 bases lying between them. The CDR3 nucleotides read TGCGCCAGCAGCTACGCGCAGGGTTACTCTGGAAACACCATATATTTT. Translated, it gives CASSYAQGYSGNTIYF.

The rearrangement uses TRBV6-1 and TRBJ1-5; perhaps TRBD1 as D (5 bases). Germline CDR1 reads MNHNS; CDR2 reads SASEGT. The length of the CDR3 is 13 residues. Trimming cost V 6 bases and J 5 bases, with 11 bases left between them. This chain's CDR3 is CASRQGSDQPQHF. CDR3 in DNA: TGTGCCAGCAGGCAGGGTTCCGATCAGCCCCAGCATTTT.

The rearrangement joins TRBV5-1 to TRBJ2-7; 8 nucleotides align to TRBD1. CDR1 is SGHRS, CDR2 YFSETQ, per germline. V gave up 6 bases and J gave up 6 bases; unmatched junction bases: 11. The CDR3 runs to 14 residues. This CDR3 reads CASTPPGQEGEQYF. As DNA, the CDR3 is TGCGCCAGCACCCCCCCGGGACAGGAGGGCGAGCAGTACTTC.

About this clone: The junction and the germline gene differ at one end; a read error may be behind it. The J gene is TRBJ2-7, the V gene TRBV7-9; a weak D match, TRBD1 (6 bases). The CDR3 runs to 14 residues. The V gene's germline CDR1 is SEHNR and CDR2 FQNEAQ (reference sequence). This CDR3 is CSSSPGQTNYEQYF. In nucleotides, the CDR3 is TGTTCCAGCAGCCCCGGACAGACCAACTACGAGCAGTACTTC.

This clone was recorded only once. The chain uses TRBV19 and TRBJ2-3; 16 bases align to TRBD2. The CDR3 consists of 18 residues. V was clipped by 5 bases and J by 5 bases; unmatched bases: 10. CDR1 LNHDA and CDR2 SQIVND come from the germline V gene (reference sequence). CDR3 protein: CASSPKPGLAGGGDTQYF. Here the CDR3 DNA reads TGTGCCAGTAGTCCCAAGCCGGGACTAGCGGGGGGGGGAGATACGCAGTATTTT. The full variable domain, completed using reference TRBV19 and TRBJ2-3, is DGGITQSPKYLFRKEGQNVTLSCEQNLNHDAMYWYRQDPGQGLRLIYYSQIVNDFQKGDIAEGYSVSREKKESFPLTVTSAQKNPTAFYLCASSPKPGLAGGGDTQYFGPGTRLTVL.

The chain combines TRBV6-6 with TRBJ2-3, with TRBD2 identical over 7 bases. This CDR3 has 14 amino acids. The germline V gene encodes CDR1 MNHNY and CDR2 SVGAGI (reference sequence). V lost 6 bases to trimming and J lost 6 bases; unmatched junction nucleotides: 9. The CDR3 DNA is TGTGCCAGCAGCACTTATGGGGGAGGGGATACGCAGTATTTT. This sequence encodes CASSTYGGGDTQYF.

V and J are TRBV30 and TRBJ2-7; perhaps TRBD1 as D (5 bases). Trimming shortened V by 6 bases and J by 0 bases, and 12 bases separated the two germline ends. Germline-derived CDR1 and CDR2 are GTSNPN and SVGIG (reference sequence). The CDR3 is 13 residues long. CDR3 residues: CACHDSYSYEQYF. In nucleotides, the CDR3 is TGTGCCTGCCACGACAGTTACTCCTACGAGCAGTACTTC.

The chain links TRBV30 to TRBJ2-7; 11 nucleotides agree with TRBD2. The length of the CDR3 is 14 residues. The germline gives CDR1 GTSNPN, CDR2 SVGIG (reference sequence). Trimming cost V 4 bases and J 3 bases; bases outside gene matches: 5. In DNA, the CDR3 is TGTGCCTGGACTAGCGGGAGGACAATCTACGAGCAGTACTTC. Its translation is CAWTSGRTIYEQYF.

The chain uses TRBV4-2 and TRBJ2-7, with 7 bases fitting TRBD1. This CDR3 comprises 16 residues. The trim removed 0 bases at V and 0 bases at J, leaving 5 bases unmatched. The germline CDR1 and CDR2 sequences are LGHNA and YNFKEQ. In nucleotides, the CDR3 is TGTGCCAGCAGCCAAGACGGGGACAGTACCTCCTACGAGCAGTACTTC. Encoded protein: CASSQDGDSTSYEQYF.

The V and J genes are TRBV6-6 and TRBJ2-1; weak D call: TRBD1 (6 bases). CDR1 is MNHNY, CDR2 SVGAGI, per germline (reference sequence). CDR3 length equals 11 residues. Deletions cut 6 bases from V and 14 bases from J, with 14 bases between. CDR3 nucleotides: TGTGCCAGCAGACTTCAGGGGTCGGAGTTCTTC. Amino acid sequence: CASRLQGSEFF.

The chain carries TRBV11-2 and TRBJ2-7; unclear D gene. The V end was cut by 3 bases, the J end by 4 bases, with 7 bases between. CDR1 SGHAT and CDR2 FQNNGV come from the germline V gene. The CDR3 consists of 12 residues. The DNA for the CDR3 is TGTGCCAGCAGCTTTTCTGTGTACGAGCAGTACTTC. Translated, it gives CASSFSVYEQYF. Full variable domain (remainder filled in from reference TRBV11-2 and TRBJ2-7): EAGVAQSPRYKIIEKRQSVAFWCNPISGHATLYWYQQILGQGPKLLIQFQNNGVVDDSQLPKDRFSAERLKGVDSTLKIQPAKLEDSAVYLCASSFSVYEQYFGPGTRLTVT.

This rearrangement joins TRBV10-3 to TRBJ1-1, with a weak D call TRBD1 (5 bases). CDR1 ENHRY and CDR2 SYGVKD come from the germline V gene. The V and J ends lost 6 bases and 6 bases respectively, with 20 bases between them. There are 15 residues in the CDR3. The CDR3 here is CAIRVNPGLCSEAFF. The CDR3 DNA is TGTGCCATCAGGGTCAATCCGGGACTTTGCTCTGAAGCTTTCTTT.